This paragraph covers one TCR beta chain sequence. This entry comes from a study of control samples from healthy donors and cancer patients. Produced via immunoSEQ multiplex PCR; TCRdb's table is partial and in-frame only. In the table there are more than 85,000 clones, approximately 84% of which are singletons. After removal of 3 bases from V and 2 bases from J, the junction contained 7 bases not matched to a gene. Germline V CDR1 and CDR2: DFQATT, SNEGSKA (reference sequence). CDR3 length: 15 amino acids. The TCR comes from a man aged 65 to 85 with lung cancer. Sequencing input: PBMCs. This rearrangement joins TRBV20-1 to TRBJ2-7; 10 bases are shared with TRBD2. The chain's CDR3 is CSASSGGPPPYEQYF. CDR3 bases: TGCAGTGCTAGTAGCGGGGGGCCACCCCCCTACGAGCAGTACTTC.